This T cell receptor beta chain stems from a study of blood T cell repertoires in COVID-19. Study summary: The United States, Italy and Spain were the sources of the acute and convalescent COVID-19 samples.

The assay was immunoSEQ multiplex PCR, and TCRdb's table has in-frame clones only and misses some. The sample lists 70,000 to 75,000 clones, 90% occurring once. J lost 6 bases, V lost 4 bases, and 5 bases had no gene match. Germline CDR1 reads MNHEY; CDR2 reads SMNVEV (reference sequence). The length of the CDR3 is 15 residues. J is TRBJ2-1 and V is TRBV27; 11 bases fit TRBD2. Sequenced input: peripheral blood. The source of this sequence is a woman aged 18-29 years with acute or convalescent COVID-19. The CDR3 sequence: CASSWGTSGLNEQFF. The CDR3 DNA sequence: TGTGCCAGCAGTTGGGGGACTAGCGGACTCAATGAGCAGTTCTTC.